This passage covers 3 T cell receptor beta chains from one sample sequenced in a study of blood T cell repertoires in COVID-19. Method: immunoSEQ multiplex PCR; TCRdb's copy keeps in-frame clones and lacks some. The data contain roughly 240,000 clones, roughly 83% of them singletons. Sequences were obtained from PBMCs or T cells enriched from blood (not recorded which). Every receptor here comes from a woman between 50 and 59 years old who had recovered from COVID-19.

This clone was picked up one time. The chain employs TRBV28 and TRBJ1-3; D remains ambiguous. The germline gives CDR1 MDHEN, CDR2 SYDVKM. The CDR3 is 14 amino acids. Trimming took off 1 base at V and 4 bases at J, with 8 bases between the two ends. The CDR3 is CASSLSGSGNTIYF. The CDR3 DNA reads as TGTGCCAGCAGTTTATCGGGGTCCGGAAACACCATATATTTT.

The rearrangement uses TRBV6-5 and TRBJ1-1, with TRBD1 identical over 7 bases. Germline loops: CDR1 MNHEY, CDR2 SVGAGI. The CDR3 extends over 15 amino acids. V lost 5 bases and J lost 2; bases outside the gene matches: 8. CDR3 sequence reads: CASSQTGLPNTEAFF. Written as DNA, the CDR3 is TGTGCCAGCAGTCAGACAGGGCTACCTAACACTGAAGCTTTCTTT.

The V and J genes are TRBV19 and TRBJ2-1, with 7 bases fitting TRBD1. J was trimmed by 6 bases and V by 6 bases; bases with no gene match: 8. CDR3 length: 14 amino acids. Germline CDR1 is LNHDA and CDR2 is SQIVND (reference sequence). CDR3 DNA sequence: TGTGCCAGTAGAGACAAGACAGGGAGCAATGAGCAGTTCTTC. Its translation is CASRDKTGSNEQFF.